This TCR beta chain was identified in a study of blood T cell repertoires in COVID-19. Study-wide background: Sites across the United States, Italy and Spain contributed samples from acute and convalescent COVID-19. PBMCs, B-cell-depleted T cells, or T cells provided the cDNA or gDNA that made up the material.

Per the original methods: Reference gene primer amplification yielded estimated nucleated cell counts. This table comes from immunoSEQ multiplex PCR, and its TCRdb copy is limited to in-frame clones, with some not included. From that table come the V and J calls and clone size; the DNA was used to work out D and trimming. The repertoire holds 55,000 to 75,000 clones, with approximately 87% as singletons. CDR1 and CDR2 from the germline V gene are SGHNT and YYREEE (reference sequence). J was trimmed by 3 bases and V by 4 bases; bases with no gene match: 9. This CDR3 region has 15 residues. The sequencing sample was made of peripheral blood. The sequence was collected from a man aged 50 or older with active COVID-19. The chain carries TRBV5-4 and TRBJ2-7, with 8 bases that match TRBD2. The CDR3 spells CASSQGTRGDYEQYF. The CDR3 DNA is TGTGCCAGCAGCCAAGGGACTAGGGGCGACTACGAGCAGTACTTC.